These T cell receptor beta chains were read from a single sample in a study of response to subunit inactivated influenza vaccine. TCRdb passed the RT-PCR reads through MiXCR, listing each CDR3 protein once. There are more than 450,000 distinct CDR3 sequences in the sample; around 10% occur only once, and approximately 10% lies in the top ten. These same records also appear under a second study, on T cells expressing NK-cell markers.

Sequencing used PBMCs from blood, obtained on the day of vaccination. The receptor set was obtained from a man between 50 and 59 years old who received an inactivated influenza vaccine. Both conserved end residues are part of each CDR3. A D gene is named only where the DNA matches it firmly. Not every row has a clone size; where given, it reads once, few, many or a size class.

J gene	D gene	V gene	clone size	CDR3 protein	CDR3 DNA
TRBJ2-3	NA	TRBV11-2	NA	CASSRGYTDTQYF	TGTGCCAGCAGCCGCGGATACACAGATACGCAGTATTTT
TRBJ2-3	TRBD2	TRBV7-9	NA	CASSLGSLAGEGETQYF	TGTGCCAGCAGCTTAGGTTCCCTAGCGGGAGAAGGGGAAACGCAGTATTTT
TRBJ1-1	NA	TRBV5-1	many	CASSREGGTTEAFF	TGCGCCAGCAGCAGGGAGGGGGGGACCACTGAAGCTTTCTTT
TRBJ1-1	NA	TRBV19	NA	CASSILGHEAFF	TGTGCCAGTAGTATTTTAGGGCATGAAGCTTTCTTT
TRBJ2-5	TRBD2	TRBV5-1	NA	CASSSTSGVAWETQYF	TGCGCCAGCAGCTCCACTAGCGGGGTGGCCTGGGAGACCCAGTACTTC
TRBJ1-3	NA	TRBV6-1	NA	CASSERPRGGSSGNTIYF	TGTGCCAGCAGTGAAAGGCCGAGGGGCGGTAGCTCTGGAAACACCATATATTTT
TRBJ2-7	TRBD2	TRBV27	NA	CASSLEFGTSYEQYF	TGTGCCAGCAGTTTAGAATTTGGGACTAGCTACGAGCAGTACTTC
TRBJ2-7	NA	TRBV7-9	few	CASSSLLNEQYF	TGTGCCAGCAGCTCCCTTCTCAACGAGCAGTACTTC
TRBJ1-2	TRBD1	TRBV5-1	few	CASSQQDRGGGYTF	TGCGCCAGCAGCCAACAGGACAGGGGCGGCGGCTACACCTTC
TRBJ2-1	NA	TRBV21-1	NA	CASSARTSGRYNEQFF	TGTGCCAGCAGCGCGCGGACTAGCGGACGTTACAATGAGCAGTTCTTC
TRBJ2-1	TRBD2	TRBV11-1	NA	CASSLAGTSGIPPPVNNEQFF	TGTGCCAGCAGCTTAGCAGGGACTAGCGGGATACCCCCACCTGTCAACAATGAGCAGTTCTTC
TRBJ1-6	TRBD1	TRBV20-1	NA	CSASPRDRVFSPLHF	TGCAGTGCTAGTCCCCGGGACAGGGTTTTTTCACCCCTCCACTTT
TRBJ2-5	TRBD1	TRBV3-1	few	CASSRRGQEKETQYF	TGTGCCAGCAGCCGAAGGGGACAGGAGAAAGAGACCCAGTACTTC
TRBJ2-2	NA	TRBV21-1	NA	CRSGLITGELFF	TGTAGATCGGGACTTATCACCGGGGAGCTGTTTTTT
TRBJ2-3	TRBD2	TRBV7-2	NA	CASSLVRLAGDTDTQYF	TGTGCCAGCAGCTTAGTAAGGCTAGCGGGAGACACAGATACGCAGTATTTT
TRBJ1-2	NA	TRBV2	NA	CASRTEPGGYTF	TGTGCCAGCAGGACGGAGCCGGGGGGCTACACCTTC
TRBJ2-1	NA	TRBV20-1	NA	CSASPRVVDEQFF	TGCAGTGCTAGCCCCAGGGTAGTGGATGAGCAGTTCTTC
TRBJ2-5	TRBD2	TRBV20-1	NA	CSARGLAGAQETQYF	TGCAGTGCTCGCGGACTAGCGGGTGCGCAAGAGACCCAGTACTTC
TRBJ2-3	TRBD2	TRBV5-6	few	CASSLGASGSMAQYF	TGTGCCAGCAGCCTGGGAGCTAGCGGGAGTATGGCGCAGTATTTT
TRBJ2-2	NA	TRBV28	NA	CASSPRNYRRTGELFF	TGTGCCAGCAGTCCGCGGAACTATCGGCGCACCGGGGAGCTGTTTTTT
TRBJ1-6	NA	TRBV4-3	few	CASSQDAGIGDSPLHF	TGCGCCAGCAGCCAAGATGCCGGGATTGGTGATTCACCCCTCCACTTT
TRBJ2-7	NA	TRBV20-1	NA	CSARDSTQTFYEQYF	TGCAGTGCTAGAGATTCCACACAGACCTTCTACGAGCAGTACTTC
TRBJ2-3	NA	TRBV7-8	NA	CASSLSRVRRETDTQYF	TGTGCCAGCAGCTTAAGCAGGGTACGAAGGGAAACAGATACGCAGTATTTT
TRBJ2-3	TRBD1	TRBV20-1	many	CSAGARTGQLGADTQYF	TGCAGTGCTGGGGCCAGGACAGGGCAATTAGGTGCAGATACGCAGTATTTT
TRBJ2-4	NA	TRBV20-1	NA	CSAGEPGLAKNIQYF	TGCAGTGCAGGCGAACCAGGCTTAGCCAAAAACATTCAGTACTTC
TRBJ2-2	TRBD1	TRBV4-1	few	CASSRAWQGASGELFF	TGCGCCAGCAGCCGGGCGTGGCAGGGGGCCTCCGGGGAGCTGTTTTTT
TRBJ1-5	NA	TRBV21-1	many	CASSRTSREGYSNQPQHF	TGTGCCAGCAGCAGAACTTCCCGGGAGGGTTATAGCAATCAGCCCCAGCATTTT
TRBJ2-1	NA	TRBV19	NA	CASSINLQGWNEQFF	TGTGCCAGTAGTATAAACTTACAGGGTTGGAATGAGCAGTTCTTC
TRBJ2-1	NA	TRBV19	NA	CASSSPLADSYNEQFF	TGTGCCAGTAGTTCCCCCCTCGCCGACTCCTACAATGAGCAGTTCTTC
TRBJ2-1	NA	TRBV7-9	NA	CASSRLRSLVLNNEQFF	TGTGCCAGCAGCCGTCTTCGGTCTCTAGTACTGAACAATGAGCAGTTCTTC
TRBJ2-5	NA	TRBV10-2	few	CASSDHGQRRVQETQYF	TGCGCCAGCAGTGACCACGGACAGCGGAGGGTCCAAGAGACCCAGTACTTC
TRBJ2-3	NA	TRBV7-7	few	CASSLGAGDTQYF	TGTGCTAGCAGCTTGGGGGCGGGGGATACGCAGTATTTT
TRBJ2-7	TRBD2	TRBV19	NA	CASTDGPGTSSYEQYF	TGTGCCAGTACCGATGGGCCCGGGACTAGCAGCTACGAGCAGTACTTC
TRBJ2-3	TRBD1	TRBV4-3	many	CASSQHRGRFPDTQYF	TGCGCCAGCAGCCAACACAGGGGGCGCTTCCCAGATACGCAGTATTTT
TRBJ2-2	NA	TRBV20-1	NA	CSARRHLTGELFF	TGCAGTGCTAGGCGACACCTTACCGGGGAGCTGTTTTTT
TRBJ1-1	TRBD1	TRBV29-1	many	CSVGQGYTEAFF	TGCAGCGTCGGACAGGGGTACACTGAAGCTTTCTTT
TRBJ2-1	NA	TRBV7-3	NA	CVSSLRGGKGNEQFF	TGTGTCAGCAGCTTACGCGGCGGGAAGGGGAATGAGCAGTTCTTC
TRBJ2-5	NA	TRBV28	NA	CASSLPGAAGQETQYF	TGTGCCAGCAGCTTACCCGGGGCAGCAGGCCAAGAGACCCAGTACTTC
TRBJ1-2	TRBD1	TRBV4-1	few	CASSQEDRGRDYGYTF	TGCGCCAGCAGCCAAGAGGACAGGGGGAGAGACTATGGCTACACCTTC
TRBJ2-2	NA	TRBV6-2/TRBV6-3	many	CASSYEEHHTGELFF	TGTGCCAGCAGTTACGAAGAACACCACACCGGGGAGCTGTTTTTT
TRBJ1-5	TRBD1	TRBV6-2/TRBV6-3	NA	CASSYDLRGLSNQPQHF	TGTGCCAGCAGTTATGATCTGAGGGGGCTGAGCAATCAGCCCCAGCATTTT